This T cell receptor (beta chain) came from a study of blood T cell repertoires in COVID-19. In the original analysis: It was from reference gene primer amplification that nucleated cell counts were estimated. Profiling relied on immunoSEQ multiplex PCR, and the TCRdb table lists in-frame clones only, not all of them. V and J calls and clone size follow that table, whereas D and trimming were derived from the DNA. The table lists roughly 84,000 clones, roughly 80% of them singletons. The length of the CDR3 is 13 residues. The germline V and J ends were trimmed by 3 bases and 8 bases, with 11 bases remaining between them. Germline values: CDR1 MNHEY, CDR2 SMNVEV (reference sequence).

The source is a woman older than 75 with acute or convalescent COVID-19. The sequenced sample was peripheral blood. The V gene is TRBV27, the J gene TRBJ1-5; D not certain. The CDR3, as DNA: TGTGCCAGCAGTTTTGGGCTTACGGAGCCCCAGCATTTT. The encoded protein is CASSFGLTEPQHF.